This is a list of T cell receptor beta chains from one sample in a study of T cells in localized non-small cell lung cancer. Assay used: immunoSEQ multiplex PCR; TCRdb lists only in-frame clones, some missing. Among about 40,000 clones, about 76% were seen once, and the ten largest hold under 7.5%. The material sequenced was peripheral blood mononuclear cells, taken before any cancer treatment. Every receptor here comes from an older male donor with stage II lung adenocarcinoma. The CDR3 runs from the conserved cysteine through the conserved F or W. The D gene is left open where the match is weak. Clone size is not always given. Where it is, it says once, few, many or a class for expanded clones.

>TRBJ1-5|-|13|TRBV28|-
TGTGCCAGCGGGGGGGGGTACAATCAGCCCCAGCATTTT
CASGGGYNQPQHF
>TRBJ1-5|few|16|TRBV5-6|TRBD1
TGTGCCAGCAGCTTGGAGGCAGGGGGCTTAAGTCAGCCCCAGCATTTT
CASSLEAGGLSQPQHF
>TRBJ1-1|few|15|TRBV5-4|TRBD1
TGTGCCAGCAGCCTCCGGACAGGGGGAAACACTGAAGCTTTCTTT
CASSLRTGGNTEAFF
>TRBJ2-2|-|14|TRBV10-3|-
TGTGCCATCAGGCAGGAGGGTGTCACCGGGGAGCTGTTTTTT
CAIRQEGVTGELFF
>TRBJ2-1|-|19|TRBV5-6|TRBD2
TGTGCCAGCAGCTCGGGACTAGCGGCGACCCTCGCCTCCTACAATGAGCAGTTCTTC
CASSSGLAATLASYNEQFF
>TRBJ1-2|-|13|TRBV5-6|-
TGTGCCAGCAGCTTGTGGGGTAACTATGGCTACACCTTC
CASSLWGNYGYTF
>TRBJ1-2|-|12|TRBV28|-
TGTGCCAGCAGTTCAGGGGTCTTCGGCTACACCTTC
CASSSGVFGYTF
>TRBJ1-1|once|11|TRBV19|-
TGTGCCAGTTGTAGGAACACTGAAGCTTTCTTT
CASCRNTEAFF
>TRBJ1-1|-|15|TRBV2|TRBD1
TGTGCCAGCACTGGGACAGCTACCATGAACACTGAAGCTTTCTTT
CASTGTATMNTEAFF
>TRBJ2-1|-|16|TRBV27|TRBD2
TGTGCCAGCAGATCAAGCGGGGTTAGCTCCTACAATGAGCAGTTCTTC
CASRSSGVSSYNEQFF
>TRBJ1-5|-|14|TRBV5-6|-
TGTGCCAGCAGCCTTGGGGGTAGCAATCAGCCCCAGCATTTT
CASSLGGSNQPQHF
>TRBJ2-7|-|14|TRBV6-6|-
TGTGCCAGCAGTTACTCGGACTCTCCCTACGAGCAGTACTTC
CASSYSDSPYEQYF
>TRBJ2-7|once|15|TRBV19|TRBD2
TGTGCCAGTAGTCTCCGGACTAGCGGGAGGTACGAGCAGTACTTC
CASSLRTSGRYEQYF
>TRBJ2-1|-|15|TRBV30|-
TGTGCCTGGAGTGTAAAGGGATGGTCCTACAATGAGCAGTTCTTC
CAWSVKGWSYNEQFF
>TRBJ2-5|-|14|TRBV30|TRBD1
TGTGCCTGGAGGGGTCCGGGACAGGGACAGACCCAGTACTTC
CAWRGPGQGQTQYF
>TRBJ1-2|-|15|TRBV28|TRBD1
TGTGCCAGCAGTTTAGTAGGGACAGCGGCCAGTGGCTACACCTTC
CASSLVGTAASGYTF
>TRBJ2-3|once|13|TRBV6-5|-
TGTGCCAGCAGCTCCTCGCTAGCTGGTACGCAGTATTTT
CASSSSLAGTQYF
>TRBJ2-6|-|13|TRBV6-5|-
TGTGCCAGCCATACAGGAGGGGCCAACGTCCTGACTTTC
CASHTGGANVLTF
>TRBJ1-1|-|14|TRBV10-3|-
TGTGCCATCGGTTCCGGGACTGAGAACACTGAAGCTTTCTTT
CAIGSGTENTEAFF
>TRBJ2-1|-|16|TRBV27|TRBD1
TGTGCCAGCAGTCCCTCCTTCAGGGGGCTATACCATGAGCAGTTCTTC
CASSPSFRGLYHEQFF
>TRBJ2-3|-|12|TRBV28|-
TGTGCCAGCAGTTTCTTGGGGAATACGCAGTATTTT
CASSFLGNTQYF
>TRBJ2-6|once|19|TRBV28|-
TGTGCCAGCAGTTTGAGGTATGAGGGTCGGAGGTCTGGGGCCAACGTCCTGACTTTC
CASSLRYEGRRSGANVLTF
>TRBJ2-7|-|14|TRBV28|TRBD2
TGTGCCAGCAGCCCTCTCGAGCGGGGCTACGAGCAGTACTTC
CASSPLERGYEQYF
>TRBJ1-4|once|13|TRBV15|-
TGTGCCACCAGCAGAGATCCGGGGGAAAAACTGTTTTTT
CATSRDPGEKLFF
>TRBJ2-1|-|14|TRBV7-2|-
TGTGCCAGCAGCTTAGGACCGAGTTACAATGAGCAGTTCTTC
CASSLGPSYNEQFF
>TRBJ1-5|-|15|TRBV30|-
TGTGCCTGGAGTCCCGGACAGCCGAGGGGTGTTGCCCAGCATTTT
CAWSPGQPRGVAQHF
>TRBJ1-2|medium-sized|16|TRBV7-6|-
TGTGCCAGCAGCTTAGAACCCCAGGGAGCTTCGGACGGCTACACCTTC
CASSLEPQGASDGYTF
>TRBJ1-1|-|15|TRBV5-1|TRBD1
TGCGCCAGCAGCTGGAGGGGACAGGGGGACACTGAAGCTTTCTTT
CASSWRGQGDTEAFF
>TRBJ2-1|-|15|TRBV6-6|TRBD1
TGTGCCAGCAGTTCCGGGGGACAGGTCAACGGTGAGCAGTTCTTC
CASSSGGQVNGEQFF
>TRBJ2-6|-|14|TRBV29-1|-
TGCAGCGTTGAGTATCCTGGGTCTGGCAACGTCCTGACTTTC
CSVEYPGSGNVLTF
>TRBJ2-2|-|17|TRBV2|-
TGTGCCAGCATGGGGTTGACCGTTATCCCTTCCACCGGGGAGCTGTTTTTT
CASMGLTVIPSTGELFF
>TRBJ2-7|-|14|TRBV4-2|-
TGTGCCAGCAGCCAAGCGGACAGATTATACGAGCAGTACTTC
CASSQADRLYEQYF
>TRBJ2-3|-|16|TRBV16|-
TGTGCCAGCAGCCAATTCGGAGGTAGCGGCTCAGATACGCAGTATTTT
CASSQFGGSGSDTQYF
>TRBJ2-5|-|16|TRBV11-2|TRBD1
TGTGCCAGCAGCTTAAGGACAGGGGGCTTTCAGGAGACCCAGTACTTC
CASSLRTGGFQETQYF
>TRBJ2-7|once|14|TRBV5-4|-
TGTGCCAGCAGCTTGGCCGGGACGAGCTACGAGCAGTACTTC
CASSLAGTSYEQYF
>TRBJ1-1|few|13|TRBV29-1|-
TGCAGCGATTTAGGTGGGAAGAACACTGAAGCTTTCTTT
CSDLGGKNTEAFF
>TRBJ1-5|once|15|TRBV14|-
TGTGCCAGCAGCCGAAGGGGGTCTAGCAATCAGCCCCAGCATTTT
CASSRRGSSNQPQHF
>TRBJ1-2|-|12|TRBV19|TRBD1
TGTGCCAGTACCACAGGGGGCACTGGCTACACCTTC
CASTTGGTGYTF
>TRBJ1-1|-|11|TRBV30|-
TGTGCCTGGAGCCGGAACACTGAAGCTTTCTTT
CAWSRNTEAFF
>TRBJ1-4|-|15|TRBV6-1|-
TGTGCCAGCAGGGAATACAGGGCAACTAATGAAAAACTGTTTTTT
CASREYRATNEKLFF
>TRBJ1-1|-|19|TRBV19|-
TGTGCCAGTAGTATTCTTGGCCCCCCGATACAGGGATCGAACACTGAAGCTTTCTTT
CASSILGPPIQGSNTEAFF
>TRBJ2-7|-|15|TRBV6-6|TRBD1
TGTGCCAGCAGTTACAGGACAGGGGGGGACTACGAGCAGTACTTC
CASSYRTGGDYEQYF
>TRBJ1-5|few|12|TRBV19|-
TGTGCCAGCTCGGCAGGAAATCAGCCCCAGCATTTT
CASSAGNQPQHF
>TRBJ2-3|-|15|TRBV13|TRBD1
TGTGCCAGCAGCTTAGATGGACAGGGGGCAGATACGCAGTATTTT
CASSLDGQGADTQYF
>TRBJ2-1|-|15|TRBV25-1|TRBD1
TGTGCCAGCAGTGCCGGGACAGGGAATTCCAATGAGCAGTTCTTC
CASSAGTGNSNEQFF
>TRBJ2-1|-|12|TRBV7-8|-
TGTGCCAGCAACCCCGGGGACGATGAGCAGTTCTTC
CASNPGDDEQFF
>TRBJ1-1|-|11|TRBV29-1|-
TGCGGAGTCGTCATGAACACTGAAGCTTTCTTT
CGVVMNTEAFF
>TRBJ2-1|-|15|TRBV18|TRBD2
TGTGCCAGCTCACCACTTCGACTAGCGGGACCTGAGCAGTTCTTC
CASSPLRLAGPEQFF
>TRBJ2-7|-|12|TRBV10-3|-
TGTGCCATCAGCTTCGAGGGATACGAGCAGTACTTC
CAISFEGYEQYF
>TRBJ2-7|-|13|TRBV7-8|-
TGTGCCAGCAGCTTAGGACTTTCCTACGAGCAGTACTTC
CASSLGLSYEQYF
>TRBJ2-2|-|15|TRBV5-1|TRBD1
TGCGCCAGCAGCTGGGGACAGCAGAACACCGGGGAGCTGTTTTTT
CASSWGQQNTGELFF
>TRBJ2-2|-|15|TRBV7-7|-
TGTGCTAGCAGCTTAAACACGATGAACACCGGGGAGCTGTTTTTT
CASSLNTMNTGELFF
>TRBJ1-1|few|15|TRBV5-6|-
TGTGCCAGCAGCCAGCCTCTGGGGGAGTCTCGGGGGGCTTTCTTT
CASSQPLGESRGAFF
>TRBJ1-2|-|14|TRBV30|-
TGTGCCTGGAGTCCGTTTCCCGGGAGGGATGGCTACACCTTC
CAWSPFPGRDGYTF
>TRBJ1-1|-|13|TRBV2|-
TGTGCCAGCTCTGGAGGGGGTTGGACTGAAGCTTTCTTT
CASSGGGWTEAFF